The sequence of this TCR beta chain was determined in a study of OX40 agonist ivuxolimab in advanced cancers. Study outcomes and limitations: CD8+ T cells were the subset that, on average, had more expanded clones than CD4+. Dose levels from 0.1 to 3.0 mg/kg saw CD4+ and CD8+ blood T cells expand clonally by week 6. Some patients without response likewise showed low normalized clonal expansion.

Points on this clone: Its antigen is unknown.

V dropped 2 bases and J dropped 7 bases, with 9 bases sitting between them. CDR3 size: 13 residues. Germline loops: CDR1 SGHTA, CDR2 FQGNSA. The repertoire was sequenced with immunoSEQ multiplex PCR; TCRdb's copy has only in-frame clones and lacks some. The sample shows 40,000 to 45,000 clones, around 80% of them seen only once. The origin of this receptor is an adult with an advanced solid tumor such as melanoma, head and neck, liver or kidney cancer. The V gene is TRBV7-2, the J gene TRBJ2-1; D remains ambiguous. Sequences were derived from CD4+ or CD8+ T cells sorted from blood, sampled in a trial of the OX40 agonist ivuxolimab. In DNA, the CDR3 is TGTGCCAGCAGCTTACTACGCCATAATGAGCAGTTCTTC. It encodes CASSLLRHNEQFF.